The sequence of this T cell receptor beta chain was determined in a study of blood T cells in healthy people across ages. Overall study results and limits: There were more naive CD4+ cells and higher diversity in long-lived donors than in aged donors. Unknown CMV status may confound age-related changes in expanded clones. A roughly linear age-dependent decrease characterized TCR beta diversity per million T cells.

Trimming cost V 8 bases and J 11 bases; bases outside gene matches: 9. The V gene's germline CDR1 is MDHEN and CDR2 SYDVKM. This CDR3 has 13 residues. As for this clonotype: What it binds is not known. A read error may explain this, as a much larger clone is one base away.

A second PCR of 7 to 11 cycles used a sample-barcoded 5' primer and a J-beta primer mix. TCRdb processed the 5' RACE reads anew with MiXCR; each CDR3 protein has one entry. The sample has under 1,000,000 distinct CDR3 sequences, about half seen once. The chain carries TRBV28 and TRBJ2-5; 12 bases align to TRBD1. This TCR was sampled from a man of 80 years or more in good health. The specimen sequenced was blood. The CDR3 nucleotides read TGTGCCAGCGGGACAGGGGGCCGCAATGAGCAGTACTTC. Its translation is CASGTGGRNEQYF.